The T cell receptor beta chain described here comes from a study of blood T cell repertoires in COVID-19. The protocol was immunoSEQ multiplex PCR, while the TCRdb copy is restricted to in-frame clones and leaves out a portion. The table lists roughly 93,000 clones, 81% of them singletons. Germline CDR1 reads LNHDA; CDR2 reads SQIVND (reference sequence). This CDR3 comprises 17 residues. A remark on this clone: The junction does not match germline at one end; this may be a read error.

The specimen was peripheral blood. The clonotype comes from a woman of 80 years or more with acute or convalescent COVID-19. The genes are TRBV19 and TRBJ1-2, with 9 bases aligning to TRBD1. CDR3 DNA sequence: TGTGCCAGTAGTCAGGCCCGGGACAGGGCCGGGAACTATGACTACACCTTC. Its translation: CASSQARDRAGNYDYTF.